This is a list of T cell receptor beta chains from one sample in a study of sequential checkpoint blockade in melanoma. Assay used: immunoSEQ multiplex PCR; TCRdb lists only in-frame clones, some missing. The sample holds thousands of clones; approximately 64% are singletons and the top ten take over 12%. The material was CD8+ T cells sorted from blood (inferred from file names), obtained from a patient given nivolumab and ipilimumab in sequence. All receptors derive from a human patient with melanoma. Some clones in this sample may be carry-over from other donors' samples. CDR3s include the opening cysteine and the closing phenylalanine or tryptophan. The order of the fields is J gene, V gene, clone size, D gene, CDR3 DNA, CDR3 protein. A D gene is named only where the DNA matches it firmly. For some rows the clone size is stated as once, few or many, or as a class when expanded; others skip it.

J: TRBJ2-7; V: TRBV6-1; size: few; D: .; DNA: TGTGCCAGCAGTGAATTCGGACTCTCCTACGAGCAGTACTTC; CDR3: CASSEFGLSYEQYF
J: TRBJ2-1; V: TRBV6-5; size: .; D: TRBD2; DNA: TGTGCCAGCACTAACCTAGCGGTGTACAATGAGCAGTTCTTC; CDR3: CASTNLAVYNEQFF
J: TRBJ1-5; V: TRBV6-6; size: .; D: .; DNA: TGTGCCAGTTCATCAGTGAACAGGAATCAGCCCCAGCATTTT; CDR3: CASSSVNRNQPQHF
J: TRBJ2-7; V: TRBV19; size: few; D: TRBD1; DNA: TGTGCCAGTAGTATTGTTTCGACAGGGTCCTACGAGCAGTACTTC; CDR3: CASSIVSTGSYEQYF
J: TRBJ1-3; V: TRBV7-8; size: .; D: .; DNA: TGTGCCAGCAGCTGGGGAGGCATTGGAAACACCATATATTTT; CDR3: CASSWGGIGNTIYF
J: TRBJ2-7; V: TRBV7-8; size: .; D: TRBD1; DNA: TGTGCCAGCAGCCCCACAGGGGGCCTCTCCTACGAGCAGTACTTC; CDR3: CASSPTGGLSYEQYF
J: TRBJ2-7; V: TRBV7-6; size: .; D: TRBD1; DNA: TGTGCCAGCAGCGGGGGACAGGGGGCTTACGAGCAGTACTTC; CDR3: CASSGGQGAYEQYF
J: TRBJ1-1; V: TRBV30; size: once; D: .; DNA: TGTGCCTGGAGTGTACTGGTGAACACTGAAGCTTTCTTT; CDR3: CAWSVLVNTEAFF
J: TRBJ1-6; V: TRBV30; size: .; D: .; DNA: TGTGCCTGGAGTGTGGGCAGGGGTTATAATTCACCCCTCCACTTT; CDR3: CAWSVGRGYNSPLHF
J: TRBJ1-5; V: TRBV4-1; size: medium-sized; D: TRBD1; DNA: TGCGCCAGCAGCCAAGATACAGGGGACGGGCAGCCCCAGCATTTT; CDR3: CASSQDTGDGQPQHF
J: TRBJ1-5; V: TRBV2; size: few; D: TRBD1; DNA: TGTGCCAGCAGTGGCCCGAGACAGGGGAATCAGCCCCAGCATTTT; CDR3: CASSGPRQGNQPQHF
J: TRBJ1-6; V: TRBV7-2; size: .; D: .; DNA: TGTGCCAGCAGCTTACGGGACTTCGGCTCCTATAATTCACCCCTCCACTTT; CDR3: CASSLRDFGSYNSPLHF
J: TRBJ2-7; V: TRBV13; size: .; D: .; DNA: TGTGCCAGCAGCCTGTCGGGACTGGGATACGAGCAGTACTTC; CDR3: CASSLSGLGYEQYF
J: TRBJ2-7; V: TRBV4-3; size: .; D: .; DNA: TGCGCCAGCAGCCAAGAATTCGGGGGCTACGAGCAGTACTTC; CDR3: CASSQEFGGYEQYF
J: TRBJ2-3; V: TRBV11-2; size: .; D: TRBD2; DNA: TGTGCCAGCAGCCCAGGACTAGCGGGAGTTAGCACAGATACGCAGTATTTT; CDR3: CASSPGLAGVSTDTQYF
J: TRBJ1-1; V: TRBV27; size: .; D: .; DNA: TGTGCCAGCAGTTTATATGGGCACACTGAAGCTTTCTTT; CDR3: CASSLYGHTEAFF
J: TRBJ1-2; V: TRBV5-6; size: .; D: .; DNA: TGTGCCAGCAGCTCCGTTGGGTGGAGGGCAGAGGCCTATGGCTACACCTTC; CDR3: CASSSVGWRAEAYGYTF
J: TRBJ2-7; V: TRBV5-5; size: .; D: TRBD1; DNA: TGTGCCAGCAGCACCGGACAGGGAAATGGCGAGCAGTACTTC; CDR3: CASSTGQGNGEQYF
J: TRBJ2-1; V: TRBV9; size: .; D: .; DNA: TGTGCCAGCAGCGCCCTCAGTCGCATAGAGCAGTTCTTC; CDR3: CASSALSRIEQFF
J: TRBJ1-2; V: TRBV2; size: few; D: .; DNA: TGTGCCAGCCTCTTGAACGGGGAGGTGGATGGCTACACCTTC; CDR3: CASLLNGEVDGYTF
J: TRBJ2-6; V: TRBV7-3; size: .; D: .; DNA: TGTGCCAGCAGCCTAGTACGCTTACAAAGTCGGGCCAACGTCCTGACTTTC; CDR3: CASSLVRLQSRANVLTF
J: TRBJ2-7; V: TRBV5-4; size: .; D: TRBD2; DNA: TGTGCCAGCAGCTTTTACGGGGGGGGACCCTACGAGCAGTACTTC; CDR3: CASSFYGGGPYEQYF
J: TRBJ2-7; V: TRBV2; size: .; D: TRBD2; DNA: TGTGCCAGCAGGGATACTAGCGGGATCTCCTACGAGCAGTACTTC; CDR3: CASRDTSGISYEQYF
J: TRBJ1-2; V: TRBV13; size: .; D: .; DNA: TGTGCCAGCAGCTTATCTACAGGGATGCACTATGGCTACACCTTC; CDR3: CASSLSTGMHYGYTF
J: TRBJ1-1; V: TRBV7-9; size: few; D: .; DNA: TGTGCCAGCAGCTTTGGGGCAGGGTGGACTGAAGCTTTCTTT; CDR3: CASSFGAGWTEAFF
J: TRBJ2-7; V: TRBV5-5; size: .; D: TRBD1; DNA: TGTGCCAGCAGCCATTGGACAGGCCTGGGGTACGAGCAGTACTTC; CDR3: CASSHWTGLGYEQYF
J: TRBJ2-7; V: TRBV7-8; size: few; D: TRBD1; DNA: TGTGCCAGCAGTTTCGACAGGGACGAGCAGTACTTC; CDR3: CASSFDRDEQYF
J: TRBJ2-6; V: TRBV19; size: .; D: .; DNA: TGTGCCAGTGAGGCGGCCTCCAGCTCTGGGGCCAACGTCCTGACTTTC; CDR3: CASEAASSSGANVLTF
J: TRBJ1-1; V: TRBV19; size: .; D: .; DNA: TGTGCCAGTAGTATGACGGGAAGGACTGAAGCTTTCTTT; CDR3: CASSMTGRTEAFF
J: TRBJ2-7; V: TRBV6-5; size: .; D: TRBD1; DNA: TGTGCCAGCAGTTCCGGGACAGGGGGCCTCGAGCAGTACTTC; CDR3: CASSSGTGGLEQYF